This TCR beta chain was recovered during a study of T cells and Merkel cell carcinoma outcomes. About this clone: Its antigen is as yet unknown.

Study-wide findings and caveats: Reportedly, T-cell repertoire with density predicts Merkel cell carcinoma outcomes.

Looked up from germline, CDR1 is LNHDA and CDR2 is SQIVND (reference sequence). The CDR3 is 14 amino acids. The junction had 5 bases not matched to a gene; V was cut back by 5 bases and J by 4 bases. Sequencing used immunoSEQ multiplex PCR; TCRdb keeps in-frame clones, though not all of them. The sample lists approximately 1,500 clones, roughly 88% occurring once. The sequence derives from a human donor with Merkel cell carcinoma. J is TRBJ1-1 and V is TRBV19; TRBD1 matches at 9 bases. Input material: tumor tissue from Merkel cell carcinoma. DNA of the CDR3: TGTGCCAGTAGTGAACAGGGGGCTGGCACTGAAGCTTTCTTT. Protein sequence: CASSEQGAGTEAFF.